This T cell receptor beta chain was sequenced during a study of T-cell reconstitution after alpha-beta-depleted transplantation in children (dated by TCRdb to about 2016). For the study in its entirety: Using TCR repertoire profiling, the study followed T-cell immune reconstitution in a quantitative way in children after TCRalphabeta/CD19-depleted allogeneic hematopoietic cell transplantation.

Details on this clonotype: There is no known antigen for this receptor. One base away there is no much larger clone; base qualities are not given.

CDR1 MNHNS and CDR2 SASEGT were looked up in the germline V gene. The CDR3, cysteine through phenylalanine, is 15 amino acids long. Of the read, only the CDR3 DNA is kept; its 45 bases are in frame from base 1. The junction shows trimming of 5 bases on V and 9 bases on J, and the gene matches do not reach 8 bases of it. The library was built by means of PCR. For sequencing, an Illumina HiSeq 2500 was employed. To normalize quantification of the TCRbeta repertoire, the TCR libraries were built with molecular barcoding that relied on unique molecular identifiers. TCRdb handled the public reads itself, with Q25 trimming in fastp and clone calling in MiXCR, and kept productive beta chains. One record per CDR3 amino acid sequence lists the most common genes and DNA. The sample yields a few hundred thousand distinct CDR3 sequences; about an eighth were counted once. Roughly 4.3% of the sample rests with the top ten.

Sequences were derived from PBMCs, sampled from the stem cell graft. The chain joins TRBV6-1 to TRBJ1-6, with 9 central nucleotides matching TRBD1. The receptor was derived from a human donor who donated a stem cell graft to a child with Fanconi anemia. This receptor has the CDR3 CASSPGTGFGSPLHF. The nucleotides read TGTGCCAGCAGTCCCGGGACAGGGTTTGGTTCACCCCTCCACTTT.